The next 21 T cell receptor beta chains were all read from a single sample in a study of Graves' ophthalmopathy and Graves' hyperthyroidism. RNA transcripts yielded amplified TCR beta CDR3 regions. A first-round RT-PCR used HTBI primers, followed by a second-round multiplex PCR. TCRdb re-analysed the multiplex PCR reads in MiXCR, keeping a single row per CDR3 protein. This repertoire shows hundreds of thousands of distinct CDR3 sequences, over 20% found once; its top ten account for more than 5.5%. Sequencing was done on a sample of peripheral blood. These receptors all come from a woman between 18 and 29 years old with stable Graves' hyperthyroidism. Some clones in this sample may be carry-over from other donors' samples.

The sample holds many counts of this clonotype. The rearrangement uses TRBV20-1 and TRBJ1-5; D remains unclear. Germline V gives CDR1 DFQATT, CDR2 SNEGSKA (reference sequence). Deletions cut 4 bases from V and 0 bases from J, with 7 bases between. The CDR3 is 13 residues long. The CDR3 DNA sequence: TGCAGTGCTAATCGTGATAGCAATCAGCCCCAGCATTTT. Translating it yields CSANRDSNQPQHF.

This clonotype turned up a few times. The rearrangement joins TRBV19 to TRBJ1-2; no reliable D call. Looked up from germline, CDR1 is LNHDA and CDR2 is SQIVND (reference sequence). This CDR3 has 13 residues. Trimming stripped 3 bases from V and 1 base from J, with 6 bases between. CDR3 nucleotides: TGTGCCAGTAGTATTGCAATTAACTATGGCTACACCTTC. It translates to CASSIAINYGYTF.

This clonotype was detected only a few times. At one end, the junction sequence differs from germline, possibly due to a read error. This chain links TRBV27 with TRBJ1-5; D unclear. Germline CDR1 and CDR2: MNHEY and SMNVEV (reference sequence). The CDR3 has 14 amino acids. CDR3 in DNA: TGTGCCAGCAGTATACACAGAAGCAATCAGCCCCGGCATTTT. This translates into CASSIHRSNQPRHF.

The chain recombines TRBV20-1 with TRBJ1-3; no clear D. The CDR3 covers 15 residues. V shed 5 bases and J shed 3 bases, with 17 bases lying between them. CDR1 and CDR2 from the germline V gene are DFQATT and SNEGSKA (reference sequence). The CDR3 DNA reads TGCAGTGCTCTCCAGCCCGCTGGTTTTGGAAACACCATATATTTT. Its protein product is CSALQPAGFGNTIYF.

Many counts were recorded for this clonotype. The rearrangement uses TRBV18 and TRBJ1-1; maybe TRBD1 (5 bases). V was cut by 0 bases and J by 4 bases, with 6 bases left in between. CDR3 size: 13 residues. Germline V gene lookup returns CDR1 KGHSH and CDR2 LQKENI. The CDR3, as DNA: TGTGCCAGCTCACCACCGACAGTCACTGAAGCTTTCTTT. It encodes CASSPPTVTEAFF.

Regarding this clonotype: This clone may be a read error of a much larger clone one base away. This chain connects TRBV19 to TRBJ1-5; D is unclear. This CDR3 has 17 amino acids. Trimming took 0 bases from V and 3 from J, leaving 15 bases between them. Germline loops: CDR1 LNHDA, CDR2 SQIVND (reference sequence). CDR3 nucleotides: TGTGCCAGTAGTATAGATCGGCGAATAAATAACAATCAGCCCCAGCATTTT. Its translation: CASSIDRRINNNQPQHF.

This sequence joins TRBV2 and TRBJ1-2; maybe TRBD1 (6 bases). The germline gives CDR1 SNHLY, CDR2 FYNNEI. The CDR3 totals 15 residues. With 6 bases removed from V and 1 base from J, the gap between germline ends came to 15 bases. This chain's CDR3 is CASSQTRDINYGYTF. The CDR3 DNA reads TGTGCCAGCAGCCAAACCCGGGACATTAACTATGGCTACACCTTC.

V gene TRBV19 combines with J gene TRBJ2-5; TRBD1 might be the D (5 bases). The CDR3 totals 13 residues. Germline CDR1 is LNHDA and CDR2 is SQIVND (reference sequence). The V end was cut by 8 bases, the J end by 1 base, with 11 bases between. The CDR3 DNA is TGTGCCAGTGCTCCAGGGCGCCAAGAGACCCAGTACTTC. It encodes CASAPGRQETQYF.

CDR3 loop: CASSTVRGEAFF. CDR3 coding DNA: TGTGCCAGCAGCACAGTCCGGGGGGAAGCTTTCTTT. The V call is TRBV6-2 or TRBV6-3, the J call TRBJ1-1; TRBD1 might be the D (5 bases). The CDR3 is 12 amino acids. Germline CDR1 MNHEY, CDR2 SVGEGT. V was clipped by 6 bases and J by 8 bases, with 13 bases between them.

Many counts were recorded for this clonotype. The V gene is TRBV27, the J gene TRBJ1-1; a weak D match, TRBD1 (5 bases). This CDR3 spans 13 amino acids. Trimming stripped 6 bases from V and 5 bases from J, with 13 bases between. Germline V lookup: CDR1 MNHEY, CDR2 SMNVEV (reference sequence). The CDR3 DNA is TGTGCCAGCAGGGGGGATGCTAGAACTGAAGCTTTCTTT. It is translated as CASRGDARTEAFF.

The chain recombines TRBV27 with TRBJ1-2; 9 nucleotides align to TRBD1. The germline gives CDR1 MNHEY, CDR2 SMNVEV (reference sequence). The trim removed 5 bases at V and 3 bases at J, leaving 7 bases unmatched. CDR3 length equals 15 residues. CDR3 in amino acids: CASSHRRTGDYGYTF. The CDR3 DNA reads TGTGCCAGCAGTCACCGGCGGACAGGGGACTATGGCTACACCTTC.

The V gene is TRBV19, the J gene TRBJ1-2, with D hard to call. This CDR3 is 15 amino acids long. The V gene's germline CDR1 is LNHDA and CDR2 SQIVND (reference sequence). V lost 3 bases to trimming and J lost 0 bases, with 11 bases between them. The CDR3 region has the DNA TGTGCCAGTAGTATTTTGCCCAGCGCTAACTATGGCTACACCTTC. Protein product: CASSILPSANYGYTF.

The CDR3 DNA is TGTGCCAGCAGCCCAACGACAGTTCCCGCTTTCTTT. Protein sequence: CASSPTTVPAFF. The chain couples TRBV12-3 or TRBV12-4 to TRBJ1-1; possible D gene TRBD1, 5 bases. This CDR3 spans 12 amino acids. V was trimmed by 6 bases and J by 11 bases, leaving 16 bases between them.

This clonotype was picked up many times. V usage is TRBV20-1 and J usage is TRBJ2-7; TRBD2 matches 7 bases. Per germline, CDR1 DFQATT and CDR2 SNEGSKA (reference sequence). Trimming took 6 bases from V and 2 from J; bases not matched to a gene: 7. This CDR3 spans 13 amino acids. CDR3 DNA sequence: TGCAGTGCCGTCCGGGACTACCCCTACGAGCAGTACTTC. This sequence encodes CSAVRDYPYEQYF.

The table lists this clonotype with many counts. This CDR3 reads CASSVSGNNGYTF. In DNA, the CDR3 is TGTGCCAGCAGCGTTAGTGGGAATAATGGCTACACCTTC. The chain joins TRBV9 to TRBJ1-2; D not certain. Germline V lookup: CDR1 SGDLS, CDR2 YYNGEE. CDR3 length: 13 residues. V was clipped by 2 bases and J by 6 bases, with 11 bases between them.

This clonotype was counted a few times. This rearrangement joins TRBV11-1 to TRBJ1-1; the match to TRBD1 covers 8 bases. The CDR3 sequence is 16 residues long. The germline gives CDR1 SGHAT, CDR2 FQDESV (reference sequence). Germline trimming cut 5 bases from V and 2 bases from J; bases unmatched to any gene: 10. The CDR3 sequence is CASSPDRVVSNTEAFF. For the CDR3, the DNA is TGTGCCAGCAGCCCGGACAGGGTGGTCAGTAACACTGAAGCTTTCTTT.

This clonotype was recorded many times. The chain has TRBV7-2 and TRBJ2-7, with 8 bases identical to TRBD1. The CDR3 consists of 15 residues. With V trimmed by 0 bases and J by 3 bases, 4 bases remained unmatched. CDR1 and CDR2 (germline): SGHTA, FQGNSA. This CDR3 reads CASSLAADRVYEQYF. The CDR3, as DNA: TGTGCCAGCAGCTTAGCGGCGGACAGGGTCTACGAGCAGTACTTC.

At least ten counts were recorded for this clonotype. It may be a read error: a sequence one base away is much more abundant. The chain has TRBV11-1 and TRBJ1-1; D not resolved. The CDR3 covers 12 residues. From germline, CDR1 is SGHAT and CDR2 FQDESV (reference sequence). DNA of the CDR3: TGTGCCGGCAGCTTAAGCGGAACTGAAGCTTTCTTT. It is translated as CAGSLSGTEAFF.

This clonotype has ten or more counts. The V gene is TRBV12-3 or TRBV12-4, the J gene TRBJ1-1; D is perhaps TRBD1 (6 bases). V shed 4 bases and J shed 5 bases, with 11 bases lying between them. The CDR3 extends over 13 amino acids. The CDR3 nucleotides are TGTGCCAGCAGTTCCACAGGGAAAACTGAAGCTTTCTTT. Translating gives CASSSTGKTEAFF.

Many counts were recorded for this clonotype. J is TRBJ1-5 and V is TRBV6-1, with TRBD1 as a possible D gene (5 bases). The germline gives CDR1 MNHNS, CDR2 SASEGT. CDR3 length equals 15 residues. V lost 10 bases to trimming and J lost 1 base, with 17 bases between them. Written as DNA, the CDR3 is TGTGCCACCTCGCCGGGGGGATGGAGCAATCAGCCCCAGCATTTT. It is translated as CATSPGGWSNQPQHF.

This clonotype was detected ten times or more. V gene TRBV19 combines with J gene TRBJ2-2; 10 bases agree with TRBD2. Losses at the gene ends were 1 base for V and 4 bases for J; bases not matched to a gene: 15. Germline V gene data show CDR1 as LNHDA and CDR2 as SQIVND (reference sequence). The length of the CDR3 is 20 residues. Here the CDR3 DNA reads TGTGCCAGTAGTATAGGGGAGAGCAGACTAGCGGGTACGACCACCGGGGAGCTGTTTTTT. It translates to CASSIGESRLAGTTTGELFF.